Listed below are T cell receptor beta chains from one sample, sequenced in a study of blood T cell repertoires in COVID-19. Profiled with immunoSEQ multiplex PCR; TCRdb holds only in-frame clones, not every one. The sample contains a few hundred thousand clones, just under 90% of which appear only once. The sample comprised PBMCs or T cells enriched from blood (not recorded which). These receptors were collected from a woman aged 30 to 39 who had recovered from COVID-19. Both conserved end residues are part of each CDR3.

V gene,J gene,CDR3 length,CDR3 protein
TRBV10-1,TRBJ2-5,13,CASSMTVQETQYF
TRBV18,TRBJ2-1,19,CASSPLVGHPTLSYNEQFF
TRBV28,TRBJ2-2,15,CASSFPGGNTGELFF
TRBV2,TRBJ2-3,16,CASSPPLAGGIDTQYF
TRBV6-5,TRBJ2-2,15,CASSYARGNSGELFF
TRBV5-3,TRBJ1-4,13,CASPGTGNEKLFF
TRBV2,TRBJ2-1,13,CASSLRGRDEQFF
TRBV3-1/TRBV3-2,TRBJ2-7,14,CASSRAAEAYEQYF
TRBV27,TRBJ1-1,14,CASSFQDSATEAFF
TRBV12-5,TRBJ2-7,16,CASGFWGIRGSYEQYF
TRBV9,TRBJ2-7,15,CASSVGRDSYYEQYF
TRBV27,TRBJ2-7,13,CASSLTPSYEQYF
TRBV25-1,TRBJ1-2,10,CASSGTSKAF
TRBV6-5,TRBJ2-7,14,CASNVLAGDYEQYF
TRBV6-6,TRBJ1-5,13,CASRMGANQPQHF
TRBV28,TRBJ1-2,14,CASSFPQGLYGYTF
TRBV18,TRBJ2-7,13,CASSPRGSYEQYF
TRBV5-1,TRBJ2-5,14,CASSARTGSETQYF
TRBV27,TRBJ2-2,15,CASRTRTGGPGELFF
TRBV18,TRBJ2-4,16,CASSPLAGEVKNIQYF
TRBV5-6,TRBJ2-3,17,CASSPDWLRTSTDTQYF
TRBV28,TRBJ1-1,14,CASSLGQKNTEAFF
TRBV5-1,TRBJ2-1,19,CASSSYPQGTGGSYNEQFF
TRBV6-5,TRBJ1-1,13,CASRNRQGFEAFF
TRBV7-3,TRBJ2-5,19,CASSSITLAGGPRGETQYF
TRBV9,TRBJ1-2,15,CASAYRTGGNYGYTF
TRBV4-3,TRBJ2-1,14,CASSQDLRNDEQFF
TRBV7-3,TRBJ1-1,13,CASSRQRNTEAFF
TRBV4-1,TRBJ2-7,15,CASSQGWTSSYEQYF
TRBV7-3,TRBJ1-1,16,CASSLRAGTGNTEAFF
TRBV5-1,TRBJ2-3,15,CASSIGTSGTDTQYF
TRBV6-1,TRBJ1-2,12,CASRAQGSGYTF
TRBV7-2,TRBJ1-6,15,CASSSLGLVNSPLHF
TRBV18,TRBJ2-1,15,CASSPIARSYNEQFF
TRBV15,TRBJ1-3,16,CATSTLRVPKGNTIYF
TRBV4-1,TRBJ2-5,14,CASSQAWPGGTQYF
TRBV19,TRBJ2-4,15,CASSIGQGRHNLQYF
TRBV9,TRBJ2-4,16,CASSVGTGSAKNIQYF
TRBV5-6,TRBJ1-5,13,CASSLGRDQPQHF
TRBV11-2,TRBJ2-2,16,CASSFYGLADTGELFF
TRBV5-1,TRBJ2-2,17,CASSPGLAGDGTGELFF
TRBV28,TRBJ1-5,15,CASSQSVTSNQPQHF
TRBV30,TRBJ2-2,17,CAWSAKAGGLITGELFF
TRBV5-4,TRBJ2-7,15,CASSSRVGDRGKQYF
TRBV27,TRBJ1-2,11,CASRAGAGYTF
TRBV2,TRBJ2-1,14,CASSQGGSYNEQFF
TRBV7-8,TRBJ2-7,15,CASSTRTSGRYEQYF
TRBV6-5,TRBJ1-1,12,CASRRGNTEAFF
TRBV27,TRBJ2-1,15,CASSQGLAGNNEQFF
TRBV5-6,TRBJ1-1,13,CASNGLTNTEAFF